The sequence of this T cell receptor (beta chain) was determined in a study of technical replicates of blood from a handful of donors. Profiling relied on immunoSEQ multiplex PCR, and the TCRdb table lists in-frame clones only, not all of them. Among under 90,000 clones listed, 92% were seen once. Looked up from germline, CDR1 is GTSNPN and CDR2 is SVGIG (reference sequence). Trimming took 0 bases from V and 8 from J, leaving 7 bases between them. CDR3 length: 12 amino acids. This TCR was recovered from a human donor in good health. The J gene is TRBJ1-4, the V gene TRBV30, with D uncertain. Sequences were obtained from T cells isolated from PBMCs. The CDR3 sequence is CAWSVQREKLFF. CDR3 coding DNA: TGTGCCTGGAGTGTACAACGAGAAAAACTGTTTTTT.